This T cell receptor beta chain was sequenced for a study of T cell repertoires in cytomegalovirus infection. TCRdb reanalysed the reads using MiXCR and keeps one entry per CDR3 protein. The profile shows fewer than 550,000 distinct CDR3 sequences, approximately 15% of them singletons. Only a few counts were recorded for this clonotype. Germline V CDR1 and CDR2: LNHNV, YYDKDF (reference sequence). This CDR3 region has 16 residues. The V gene lost 0 bases and the J gene lost 0 bases, with 9 bases spanning the gap. Sequenced: CD8+ T cells from PBMCs. The clonotype comes from a human donor in good health (CMV status not recorded). Some clones in this sample may be carry-over from other donors' samples. V usage is TRBV15 and J usage is TRBJ1-5; no clear D gene. CDR3 in DNA: TGTGCCACCAGCAGAGACGCAGGTTATAGCAATCAGCCCCAGCATTTT. Amino acid sequence: CATSRDAGYSNQPQHF.